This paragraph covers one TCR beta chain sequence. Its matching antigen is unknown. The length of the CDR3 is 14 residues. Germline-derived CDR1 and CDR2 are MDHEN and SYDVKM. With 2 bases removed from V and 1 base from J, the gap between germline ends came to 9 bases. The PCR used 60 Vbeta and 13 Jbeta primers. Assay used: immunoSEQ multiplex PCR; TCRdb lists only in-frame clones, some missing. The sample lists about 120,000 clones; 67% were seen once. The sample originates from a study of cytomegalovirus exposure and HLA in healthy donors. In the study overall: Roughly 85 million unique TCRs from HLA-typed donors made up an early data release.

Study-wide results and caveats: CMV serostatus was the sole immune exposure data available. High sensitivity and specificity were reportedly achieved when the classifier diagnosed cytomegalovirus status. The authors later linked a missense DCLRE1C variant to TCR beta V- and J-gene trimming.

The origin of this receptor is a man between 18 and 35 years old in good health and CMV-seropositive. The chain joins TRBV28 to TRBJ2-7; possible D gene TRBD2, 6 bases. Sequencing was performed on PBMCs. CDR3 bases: TGTGCCAGCAGTTTACCCGGGAGTTCCTACGAGCAGTACGTC. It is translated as CASSLPGSSYEQYV.